This T cell receptor beta chain was captured by sequencing in a study of T-cell reconstitution after alpha-beta-depleted transplantation in children. Construction of the TCRbeta library involved unique molecular identifiers. TCRdb used MiXCR to reprocess the PCR reads, holding one entry per CDR3 protein. The table shows around 370,000 distinct CDR3 sequences, with 10% to 13% occurring only once. The germline V and J ends were trimmed by 3 bases and 3 bases, with 15 bases remaining between them. The CDR3 runs to 16 residues. Germline V gene sequence: CDR1 SGHTA, CDR2 FQGNSA. V usage is TRBV7-2 and J usage is TRBJ2-1; D is perhaps TRBD1 or TRBD2 (7 bases each). This TCR derives from a human donor who donated a stem cell graft to a child with acute lymphoblastic leukemia. The sequences come from PBMCs from the stem cell graft donor, collected from the stem cell graft. The CDR3 DNA sequence: TGTGCCAGCAGCTTCAGGGGGGGATCCCACTACAATGAGCAGTTCTTC. It translates to CASSFRGGSHYNEQFF.